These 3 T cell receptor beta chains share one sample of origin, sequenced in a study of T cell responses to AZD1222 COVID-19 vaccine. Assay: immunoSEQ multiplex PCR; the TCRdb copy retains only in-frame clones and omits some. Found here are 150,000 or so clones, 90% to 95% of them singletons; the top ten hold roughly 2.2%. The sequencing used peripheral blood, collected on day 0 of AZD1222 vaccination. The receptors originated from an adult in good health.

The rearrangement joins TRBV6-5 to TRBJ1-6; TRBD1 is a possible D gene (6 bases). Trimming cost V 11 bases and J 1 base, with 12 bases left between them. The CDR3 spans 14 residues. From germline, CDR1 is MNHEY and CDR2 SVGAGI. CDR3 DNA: TGTGCCTCGGGGGGCAGATCCTATAATTCACCCCTCCACTTT. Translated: CASGGRSYNSPLHF.

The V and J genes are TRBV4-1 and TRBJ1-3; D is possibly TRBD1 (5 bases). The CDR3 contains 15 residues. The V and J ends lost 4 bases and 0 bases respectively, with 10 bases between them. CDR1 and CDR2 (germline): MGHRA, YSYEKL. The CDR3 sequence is CASSPGRSSGNTIYF. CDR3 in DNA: TGCGCCAGCAGCCCGGGACGCAGCTCTGGAAACACCATATATTTT.

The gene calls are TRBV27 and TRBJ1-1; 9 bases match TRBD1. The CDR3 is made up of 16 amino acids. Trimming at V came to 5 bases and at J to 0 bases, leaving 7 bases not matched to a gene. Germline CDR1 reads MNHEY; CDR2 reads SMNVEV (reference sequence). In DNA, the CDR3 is TGTGCCAGCAGTCCACGGACAGGGGCTATGAACACTGAAGCTTTCTTT. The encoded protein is CASSPRTGAMNTEAFF.